This section outlines one T cell receptor beta chain sequence together with its context. Its target is not known. This record comes from a study of identical twins. Broader study findings: Analyses of zero insertions could, in part, be confounded by invariant MAIT and iNKT cells. With abundant cord blood beta clonotypes, insertions were fewer; memory repertoires showed no such pattern.

A universal primer site was added by template switching, and unique molecular identifiers were carried by the cDNA. Each CDR3 protein is one row after TCRdb ran MiXCR on the 5' RACE reads. In the table there are 1.5 million to 2 million distinct CDR3 sequences, 25% to 35% of which are singletons. The CDR3 has 16 amino acids. The V gene's germline CDR1 is LGHDT and CDR2 YNNKEL (reference sequence). Trimming at V came to 4 bases and at J to 0 bases, leaving 5 bases not matched to a gene. The chain recombines TRBV3-1 with TRBJ2-3, with 9 bases lining up with TRBD2. The receptor comes from a newborn girl in good health. Sequencing input: cord blood. The CDR3 region has the DNA TGTGCCAGCAGCCCCATAGCGGGGGTGAGCACAGATACGCAGTATTTT. Its translation is CASSPIAGVSTDTQYF.